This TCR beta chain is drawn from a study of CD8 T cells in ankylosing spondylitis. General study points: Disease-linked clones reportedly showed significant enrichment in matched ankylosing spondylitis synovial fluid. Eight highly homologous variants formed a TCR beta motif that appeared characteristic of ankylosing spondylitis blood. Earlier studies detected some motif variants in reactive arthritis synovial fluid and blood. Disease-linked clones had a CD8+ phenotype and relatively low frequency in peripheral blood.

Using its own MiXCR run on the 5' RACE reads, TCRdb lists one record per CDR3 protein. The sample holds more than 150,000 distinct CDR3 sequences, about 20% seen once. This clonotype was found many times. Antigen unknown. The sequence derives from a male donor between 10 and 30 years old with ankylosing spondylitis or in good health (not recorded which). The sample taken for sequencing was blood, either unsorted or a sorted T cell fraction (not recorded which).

The CDR3 region has the DNA TGCAGCGTCGGGACAGCCCTTGAGCAGTACTTC. It encodes CSVGTALEQYF. This sequence joins TRBV29-1 and TRBJ2-7; 7 bases match TRBD1. The length of the CDR3 is 11 residues. V shed 6 bases and J 7 bases; nucleotides not matched to a gene: 6. Germline V gene sequence: CDR1 SQVTM, CDR2 ANQGSEA.